Shown below are 25 T cell receptor beta chains from a single sample sequenced in a study of T-cell memory formation after mild COVID-19. TCRdb re-analysed the 5' RACE reads in MiXCR, keeping a single row per CDR3 protein. The sample contains around 390,000 distinct CDR3 sequences, approximately 15% of which appear only once. The specimen was PBMCs or a T cell subset sorted from them (not recorded which). The origin of the receptors is a man aged 18 to 30 who had mild COVID-19 (a few samples of this study predate the infection). Cell type and time point are not known.

The table lists this clonotype with a few counts. This chain uses TRBV6-2 or TRBV6-3 with TRBJ2-1, with 7 nucleotides matching TRBD1. This CDR3 region has 15 residues. After removal of 2 bases from V and 5 bases from J, the junction contained 6 bases not matched to a gene. Germline V gives CDR1 MNHEY, CDR2 SVGEGT. The CDR3 here is CASSYNQGVNNEQFF. The CDR3 bases are TGTGCCAGCAGTTACAATCAGGGGGTGAACAATGAGCAGTTCTTC.

The chain recombines TRBV7-2 with TRBJ2-5, with D perhaps being TRBD1 or TRBD2 (5 bases each). Per germline, CDR1 SGHTA and CDR2 FQGNSA. This CDR3 region has 14 residues. Trimming shortened V by 5 bases and J by 5 bases, and 15 bases separated the two germline ends. This CDR3 is CASSPGTLAETQYF. The CDR3 region has the DNA TGTGCCAGCAGCCCAGGGACCCTGGCGGAGACCCAGTACTTC. Based on the CDR3 plus reference TRBV7-2 and TRBJ2-5, the full variable domain is GAGVSQSPSNKVTEKGKDVELRCDPISGHTALYWYRQSLGQGLEFLIYFQGNSAPDKSGLPSDRFSAERTGGSVSTLTIQRTQQEDSAVYLCASSPGTLAETQYFGPGTRLLVL.

This clonotype was recorded at least ten times. The rearrangement uses TRBV6-6 and TRBJ2-2; TRBD2 matches 7 bases. The CDR3 is 21 amino acids. V lost 2 bases and J lost 2; bases outside the gene matches: 20. Germline CDR1 and CDR2: MNHNY and SVGAGI (reference sequence). The chain's CDR3 is CASSYPMTSRIPESNTGELFF. CDR3 sequence (DNA): TGTGCCAGCAGTTACCCAATGACTAGCCGGATACCAGAGTCCAACACCGGGGAGCTGTTTTTT.

V is TRBV4-1 and J is TRBJ1-1; D is undetermined. This CDR3 region has 16 residues. Looked up from germline, CDR1 is MGHRA and CDR2 is YSYEKL. Between the trimmed V and J ends, which lost 1 base and 1 base, there was a span of 13 bases. The CDR3 region is CASSQVIGSRNTEAFF. Written as DNA, the CDR3 is TGCGCCAGCAGCCAAGTTATAGGTTCTCGGAACACTGAAGCTTTCTTT.

This clonotype was seen only a few times. J is TRBJ2-2 and V is TRBV4-3; 7 nucleotides align to TRBD1. This CDR3 comprises 16 residues. CDR1 LGHNA and CDR2 YSLEER come from the germline V gene. After removal of 0 bases from V and 7 bases from J, the junction contained 8 bases not matched to a gene. The CDR3 DNA reads TGCGCCAGCAGCCAAGATGCAAGAGGGGGCCACGGGGAGCTGTTTTTT. This translates into CASSQDARGGHGELFF.

V gene TRBV4-1 combines with J gene TRBJ2-6; the D is unclear. The CDR3 sequence is 13 residues long. Germline CDR1 MGHRA, CDR2 YSYEKL. Trimming removed 2 bases at V and 5 bases at J, with 4 bases between. The CDR3 sequence: CASSQLRANVLTF. The CDR3 coding sequence is TGCGCCAGCAGCCAACTTAGGGCCAACGTCCTGACTTTC.

The V gene is TRBV12-3 or TRBV12-4, the J gene TRBJ2-5, with a tentative D call TRBD2 (7 bases). The CDR3 runs 15 residues. V lost 8 bases to trimming and J lost 4 bases, with 20 bases between them. The CDR3 loop reads CASQGIGGPGETQYF. The DNA of the CDR3 is TGTGCCAGCCAGGGTATCGGGGGGCCAGGAGAGACCCAGTACTTC.

This clonotype was observed once. The CDR3 loop is CRAAGAGTTEAFF. As DNA, the CDR3 is TGCAGGGCAGCCGGGGCGGGGACCACTGAAGCTTTCTTT. The rearrangement joins TRBV20-1 to TRBJ1-1, with a possible D match to TRBD1 (5 bases). The CDR3 runs 13 residues. The germline CDR1 and CDR2 sequences are DFQATT and SNEGSKA (reference sequence).

This clonotype was seen once. The chain couples TRBV4-1 to TRBJ1-1; TRBD1 is a possible D gene (5 bases). Germline lookup yields CDR1 MGHRA and CDR2 YSYEKL. V was pared by 0 bases and J by 7 bases, with 15 bases between. CDR3 length: 15 amino acids. This chain's CDR3 is CASSQDPGIYGEAFF. The CDR3 nucleotides read TGCGCCAGCAGCCAAGATCCAGGGATCTACGGTGAAGCTTTCTTT.

V gene TRBV11-2 combines with J gene TRBJ1-2; tentative D call: TRBD1 (6 bases). This CDR3 contains 19 residues. The V gene's germline CDR1 is SGHAT and CDR2 FQNNGV. The germline V and J ends were trimmed by 3 bases and 2 bases, with 25 bases remaining between them. CDR3: CASSFITGDDGGHNYGYTF. The CDR3 bases are TGTGCCAGCAGCTTTATTACCGGGGACGACGGGGGGCACAACTATGGCTACACCTTC.

This clonotype appeared a few times. This chain uses TRBV6-5 with TRBJ1-1; D unresolved. This CDR3 is built from 13 residues. Trimming took off 6 bases at V and 6 bases at J, with 14 bases between the two ends. CDR1 and CDR2 (germline): MNHEY, SVGAGI. The CDR3 region is CASSGPTRPEAFF. The CDR3 DNA follows: TGTGCCAGCAGCGGACCGACAAGACCTGAAGCTTTCTTT.

The chain is built from TRBV27 and TRBJ2-1; either TRBD1 or TRBD2 may fit D (5 bases each). Trimming stripped 5 bases from V and 5 bases from J, with 13 bases between. The CDR3 is 14 amino acids. Germline loops: CDR1 MNHEY, CDR2 SMNVEV (reference sequence). CDR3 region: CASSPGSRHNEQFF. In DNA, the CDR3 is TGTGCCAGCAGTCCAGGGAGCCGACACAATGAGCAGTTCTTC.

This clonotype was counted a few times. The chain has TRBV15 and TRBJ2-1; no firm D call. V lost 5 bases to trimming and J lost 5 bases, with 10 bases between them. This CDR3 comprises 13 residues. Germline V gene data show CDR1 as LNHNV and CDR2 as YYDKDF (reference sequence). The CDR3 loop reads CATSDMRNNEQFF. In DNA, the CDR3 is TGTGCCACCAGCGACATGCGAAACAATGAGCAGTTCTTC.

The chain links TRBV2 to TRBJ2-3; 9 nucleotides agree with TRBD1. Germline V gene lookup returns CDR1 SNHLY and CDR2 FYNNEI. The V segment lost 6 bases and the J segment 2 bases; nucleotides outside the gene matches: 9. The CDR3 runs to 16 residues. The CDR3 protein is CASRNPDRGATDTQYF. The DNA for the CDR3 is TGTGCCAGCAGAAACCCGGACAGGGGCGCCACAGATACGCAGTATTTT.

In its sample, this clonotype was seen a few times. CDR3 region: CASSLAGEFNQPQHF. DNA of the CDR3: TGTGCCAGCAGCTTGGCAGGGGAATTCAATCAGCCCCAGCATTTT. This sequence joins TRBV5-6 and TRBJ1-5; the D gene is possibly TRBD1 (6 bases). Germline lookup yields CDR1 SGHDT and CDR2 YYEEEE. CDR3 length equals 15 residues. The germline V and J ends were trimmed by 0 bases and 3 bases, with 10 bases remaining between them.

This rearrangement joins TRBV5-1 to TRBJ1-1; 8 bases agree with TRBD1. V lost 4 bases to trimming and J lost 3 bases; unmatched junction nucleotides: 5. Germline V gene data show CDR1 as SGHRS and CDR2 as YFSETQ. CDR3 length equals 14 residues. The CDR3 sequence is CASSGTGGHTEAFF. The CDR3 nucleotides read TGCGCCAGCAGCGGAACAGGGGGTCACACTGAAGCTTTCTTT.

This clonotype has only a few counts. The gene calls are TRBV7-6 and TRBJ2-3; D not resolved. This CDR3 spans 14 amino acids. V was pared by 5 bases and J by 3 bases, with 12 bases between. CDR1 and CDR2 from the germline V gene are SGHVS and FNYEAQ. As DNA, the CDR3 is TGTGCCAGCAGCCGATTTGCGGTTACAGATACGCAGTATTTT. It is translated as CASSRFAVTDTQYF.

This clonotype was seen a few times. V gene TRBV7-6 combines with J gene TRBJ1-1, with D perhaps matching TRBD1 (6 bases). Germline V gene lookup returns CDR1 SGHVS and CDR2 FNYEAQ. Trimming pared 8 bases from V and 5 bases from J, leaving 15 bases between. There are 13 residues in the CDR3. CDR3 region: CASGPGARTEAFF. The CDR3 bases are TGTGCCAGCGGTCCGGGGGCGCGGACTGAAGCTTTCTTT.

J is TRBJ1-4 and V is TRBV7-2, with 8 bases lining up with TRBD1. Germline CDR1 reads SGHTA; CDR2 reads FQGNSA. The CDR3 spans 15 residues. V shed 5 bases, J shed 6 bases, and the junction held 8 bases outside the gene matches. Here the CDR3 DNA reads TGTGCCAGCAGCCAAAGGACAGGGCGAGATGAAAAACTGTTTTTT. Encoded protein: CASSQRTGRDEKLFF.

This clonotype was found a few times. The V call is TRBV4-1, the J call TRBJ2-2, with 12 bases identical to TRBD2. The CDR3 consists of 18 residues. V trimming: 1 base; J trimming: 6 bases; junction bases outside the gene matches: 9. The germline V gene has CDR1 MGHRA and CDR2 YSYEKL. As DNA, the CDR3 is TGCGCCAGCAGCCAAGGGGCTAGCGGGGGGGCCGCGGCCGGGGAGCTGTTTTTT. Its translation: CASSQGASGGAAAGELFF.

The chain employs TRBV7-9 and TRBJ1-4; 12 bases are a match to TRBD1. The V and J ends lost 6 bases and 7 bases, in that order; junction bases with no gene match: 9. Germline CDR1 reads SEHNR; CDR2 reads FQNEAQ (reference sequence). The CDR3 consists of 16 residues. As DNA, the CDR3 is TGTGCCAGCAGGCCCGGGACAGGGGGCCCCCTTGAAAAACTGTTTTTT. As protein: CASRPGTGGPLEKLFF.

The chain combines TRBV4-1 with TRBJ1-1; 7 positions agree with TRBD1. J lost 1 base, V lost 1 base, and 3 bases had no gene match. Germline CDR1 and CDR2: MGHRA and YSYEKL. The CDR3 runs 15 residues. The DNA of the CDR3 is TGCGCCAGCAGCCAAGGACAGGGTGGGAACACTGAAGCTTTCTTT. It specifies CASSQGQGGNTEAFF.

The chain is built from TRBV20-1 and TRBJ2-4; possible D gene TRBD1, 5 bases. The germline V gene encodes CDR1 DFQATT and CDR2 SNEGSKA (reference sequence). V lost 3 bases and J lost 1, with 25 bases in between. CDR3 length equals 19 residues. This CDR3 reads CSASPLPDRTAFAKNIQYF. CDR3 coding DNA: TGCAGTGCTAGTCCGCTTCCCGACAGAACCGCATTTGCCAAAAACATTCAGTACTTC.

CDR3 protein: CASSPYGGGDTGELFF. CDR3 nucleotide sequence: TGTGCCAGTAGTCCCTACGGTGGGGGGGACACCGGGGAGCTGTTTTTT. The rearrangement joins TRBV19 to TRBJ2-2; 7 bases are shared with TRBD2. V was pared by 5 bases and J by 3 bases, with 9 bases of the junction left unmatched. The CDR3 consists of 16 residues. The germline V gene encodes CDR1 LNHDA and CDR2 SQIVND (reference sequence).

This clonotype turned up a few times. This chain links TRBV6-5 with TRBJ2-3; 11 bases map to TRBD1. Germline-derived CDR1 and CDR2 are MNHEY and SVGAGI. The CDR3 sequence is 16 residues long. V shed 5 bases and J 2 bases; nucleotides not matched to a gene: 6. CDR3 loop: CASSPTDRGPTDTQYF. CDR3 nucleotides: TGTGCCAGCAGTCCAACGGACAGGGGGCCCACAGATACGCAGTATTTT.